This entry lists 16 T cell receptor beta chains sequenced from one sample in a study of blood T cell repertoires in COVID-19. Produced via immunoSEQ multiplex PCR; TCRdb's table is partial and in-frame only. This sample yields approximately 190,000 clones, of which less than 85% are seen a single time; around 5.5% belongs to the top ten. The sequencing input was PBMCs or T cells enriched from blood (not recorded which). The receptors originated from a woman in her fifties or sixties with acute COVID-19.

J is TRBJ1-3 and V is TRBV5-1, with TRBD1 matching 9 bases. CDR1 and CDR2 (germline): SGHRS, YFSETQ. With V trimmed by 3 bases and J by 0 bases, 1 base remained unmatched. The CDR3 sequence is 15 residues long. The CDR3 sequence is CASSWTGDSGNTIYF. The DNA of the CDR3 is TGCGCCAGCAGCTGGACAGGGGACTCTGGAAACACCATATATTTT.

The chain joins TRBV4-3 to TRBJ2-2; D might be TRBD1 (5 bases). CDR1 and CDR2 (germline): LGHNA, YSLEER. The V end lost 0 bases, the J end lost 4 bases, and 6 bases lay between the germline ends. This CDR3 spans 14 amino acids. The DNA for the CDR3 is TGCGCCAGCAGCCAAGACAGGGCCACCGGGGAGCTGTTTTTT. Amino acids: CASSQDRATGELFF.

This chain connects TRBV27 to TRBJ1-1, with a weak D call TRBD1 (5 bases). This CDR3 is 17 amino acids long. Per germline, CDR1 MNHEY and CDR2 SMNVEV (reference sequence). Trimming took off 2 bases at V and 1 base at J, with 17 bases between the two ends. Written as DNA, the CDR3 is TGTGCCAGCAGTTTAATTTCAAGGCAGGGCCAGAACACTGAAGCTTTCTTT. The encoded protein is CASSLISRQGQNTEAFF.

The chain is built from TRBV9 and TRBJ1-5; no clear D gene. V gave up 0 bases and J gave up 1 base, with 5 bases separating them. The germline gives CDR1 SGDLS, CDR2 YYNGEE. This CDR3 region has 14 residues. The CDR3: CASSVGGSNQPQHF. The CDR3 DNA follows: TGTGCCAGCAGCGTAGGAGGGAGCAATCAGCCCCAGCATTTT.

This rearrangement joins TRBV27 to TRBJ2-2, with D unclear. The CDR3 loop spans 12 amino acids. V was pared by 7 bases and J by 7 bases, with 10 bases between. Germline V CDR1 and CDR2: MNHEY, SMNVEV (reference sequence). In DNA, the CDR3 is TGTGCCAGCACCTCGCGATTCGGGGAGCTGTTTTTT. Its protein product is CASTSRFGELFF.

The CDR3 coding sequence is TGTGCCAGCAGCGTAGTTCCCGGGGACTACGAGCAGTACTTC. It encodes CASSVVPGDYEQYF. The chain has TRBV9 and TRBJ2-7, with D perhaps matching TRBD2 (5 bases). CDR1 and CDR2 from the germline V gene are SGDLS and YYNGEE. V was cut by 0 bases and J by 3 bases, with 10 bases left in between. The CDR3 is 14 residues long.

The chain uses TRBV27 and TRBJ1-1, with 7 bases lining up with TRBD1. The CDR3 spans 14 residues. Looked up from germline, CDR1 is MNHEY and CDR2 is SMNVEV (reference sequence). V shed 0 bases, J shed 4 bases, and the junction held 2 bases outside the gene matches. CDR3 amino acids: CASSLSRQGTEAFF. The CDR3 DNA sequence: TGTGCCAGCAGTTTATCGAGACAGGGCACTGAAGCTTTCTTT.

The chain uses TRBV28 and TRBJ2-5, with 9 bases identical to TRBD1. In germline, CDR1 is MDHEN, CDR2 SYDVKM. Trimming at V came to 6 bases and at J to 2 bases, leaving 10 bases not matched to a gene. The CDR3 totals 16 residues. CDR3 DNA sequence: TGTGCCAGCAGGGTCATTCGGACAGGGGCTCAAGAGACCCAGTACTTC. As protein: CASRVIRTGAQETQYF.

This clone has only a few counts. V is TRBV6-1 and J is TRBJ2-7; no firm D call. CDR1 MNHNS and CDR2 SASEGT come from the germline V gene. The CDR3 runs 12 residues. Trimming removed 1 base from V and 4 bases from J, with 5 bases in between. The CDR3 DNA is TGTGCCAGCAGTGAAGTATTGTACGAGCAGTACTTC. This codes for CASSEVLYEQYF.

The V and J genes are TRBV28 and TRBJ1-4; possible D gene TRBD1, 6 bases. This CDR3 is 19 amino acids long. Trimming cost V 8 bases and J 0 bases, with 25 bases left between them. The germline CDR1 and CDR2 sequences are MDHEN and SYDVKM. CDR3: CASLAPLQQGSATNEKLFF. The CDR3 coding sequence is TGTGCCAGCTTAGCCCCGCTCCAACAGGGTTCTGCAACTAATGAAAAACTGTTTTTT.

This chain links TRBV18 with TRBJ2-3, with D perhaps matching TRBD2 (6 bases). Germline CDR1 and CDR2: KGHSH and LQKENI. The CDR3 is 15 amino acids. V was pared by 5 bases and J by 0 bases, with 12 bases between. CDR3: CASSTPAGSTDTQYF. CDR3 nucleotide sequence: TGTGCCAGCTCAACCCCGGCGGGGAGCACAGATACGCAGTATTTT.

The CDR3 loop reads CASSDLGGRNTGELFF. As DNA, the CDR3 is TGTGCCAGCAGTGATTTGGGGGGGAGGAACACCGGGGAGCTGTTTTTT. This chain joins TRBV25-1 and TRBJ2-2; 7 bases align to TRBD2. Trimming removed 3 bases from V and 1 base from J; junction bases left unmatched: 5. CDR1 MGHDK and CDR2 SYGVNS come from the germline V gene. This CDR3 spans 16 amino acids.

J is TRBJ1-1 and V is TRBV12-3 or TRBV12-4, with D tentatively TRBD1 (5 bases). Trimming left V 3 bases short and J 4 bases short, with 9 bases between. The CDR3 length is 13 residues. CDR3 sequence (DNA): TGTGCCAGCAGTTTGGTGGGGGGCACTGAAGCTTTCTTT. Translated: CASSLVGGTEAFF.

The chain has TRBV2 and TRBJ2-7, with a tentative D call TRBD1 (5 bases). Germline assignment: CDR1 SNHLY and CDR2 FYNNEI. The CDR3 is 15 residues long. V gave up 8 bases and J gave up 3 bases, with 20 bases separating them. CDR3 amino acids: CASLGSLGVRYEQYV. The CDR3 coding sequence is TGTGCCAGCTTAGGCTCCCTAGGGGTTCGCTACGAGCAGTACGTC.

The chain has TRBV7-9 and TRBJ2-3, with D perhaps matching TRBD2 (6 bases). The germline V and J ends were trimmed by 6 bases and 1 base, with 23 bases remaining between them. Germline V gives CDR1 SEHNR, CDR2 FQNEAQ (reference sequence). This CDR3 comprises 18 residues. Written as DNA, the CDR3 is TGTGCCAGCAGGGCTCTTTCGGGGCCCACGGGGGGCACAGATACGCAGTATTTT. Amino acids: CASRALSGPTGGTDTQYF. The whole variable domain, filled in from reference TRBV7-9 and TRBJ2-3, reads DTGVSQNPRHKITKRGQNVTFRCDPISEHNRLYWYRQTLGQGPEFLTYFQNEAQLEKSRLLSDRFSAERPKGSFSTLEIQRTEQGDSAMYLCASRALSGPTGGTDTQYFGPGTRLTVL.

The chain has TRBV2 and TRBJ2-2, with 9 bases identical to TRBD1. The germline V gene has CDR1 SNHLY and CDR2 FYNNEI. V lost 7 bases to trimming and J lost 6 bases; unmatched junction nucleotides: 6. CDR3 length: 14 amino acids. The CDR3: CASIPGTGSGELFF. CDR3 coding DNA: TGTGCCAGCATCCCCGGGACAGGGTCCGGGGAGCTGTTTTTT.